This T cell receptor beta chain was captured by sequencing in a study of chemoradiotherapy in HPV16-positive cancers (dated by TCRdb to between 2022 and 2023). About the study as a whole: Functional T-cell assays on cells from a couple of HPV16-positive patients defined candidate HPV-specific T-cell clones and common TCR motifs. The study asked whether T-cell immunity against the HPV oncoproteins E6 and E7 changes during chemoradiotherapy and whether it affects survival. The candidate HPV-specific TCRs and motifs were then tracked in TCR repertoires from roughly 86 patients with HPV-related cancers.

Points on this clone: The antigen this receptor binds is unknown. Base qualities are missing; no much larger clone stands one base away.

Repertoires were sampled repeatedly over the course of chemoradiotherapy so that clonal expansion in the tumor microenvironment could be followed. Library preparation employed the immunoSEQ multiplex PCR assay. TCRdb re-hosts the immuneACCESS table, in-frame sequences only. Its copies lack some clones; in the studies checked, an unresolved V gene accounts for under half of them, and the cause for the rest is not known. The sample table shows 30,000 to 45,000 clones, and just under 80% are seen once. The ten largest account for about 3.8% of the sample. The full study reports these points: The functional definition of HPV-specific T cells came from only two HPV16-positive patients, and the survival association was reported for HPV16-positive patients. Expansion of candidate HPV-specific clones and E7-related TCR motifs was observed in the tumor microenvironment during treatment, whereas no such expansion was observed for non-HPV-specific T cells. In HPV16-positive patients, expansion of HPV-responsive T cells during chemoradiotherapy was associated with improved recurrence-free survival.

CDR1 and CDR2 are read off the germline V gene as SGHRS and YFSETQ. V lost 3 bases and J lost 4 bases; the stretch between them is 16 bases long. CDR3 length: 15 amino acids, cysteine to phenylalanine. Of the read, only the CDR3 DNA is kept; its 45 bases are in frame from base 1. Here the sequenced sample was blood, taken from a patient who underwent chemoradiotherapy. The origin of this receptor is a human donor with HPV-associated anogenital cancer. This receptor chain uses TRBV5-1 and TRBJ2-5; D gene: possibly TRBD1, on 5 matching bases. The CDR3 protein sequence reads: CASSSIGERGETQYF. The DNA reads TGCGCCAGCAGCTCGATAGGGGAAAGAGGAGAGACCCAGTACTTC.